The 30 T cell receptor beta chains below were found in one sample sequenced in a study of CD8 T cells in ankylosing spondylitis. TCRdb recomputed calls from the 5' RACE reads with MiXCR, one row per CDR3 protein. The repertoire holds 200,000 to 250,000 distinct CDR3 sequences, with 8% to 11% as singletons. The sequenced sample consisted of blood, either unsorted or a sorted T cell fraction (not recorded which). The receptors originated from a male donor with ankylosing spondylitis or in good health (not recorded which).

This clonotype was observed at least ten times. This chain links TRBV5-1 with TRBJ2-5, with no clear D. CDR3 length equals 14 residues. Germline V gene data show CDR1 as SGHRS and CDR2 as YFSETQ. V lost 1 base and J lost 4, with 11 bases in between. For the CDR3, the DNA is TGCGCCAGCAGCTTGTTCCGGACGGGAGAGACCCAGTACTTC. It is translated as CASSLFRTGETQYF.

The sample holds many counts of this clonotype. The gene calls are TRBV12-3 or TRBV12-4 and TRBJ1-1; 9 bases match TRBD1. V shed 3 bases, J shed 1 base, and the junction held 3 bases outside the gene matches. The CDR3 loop spans 15 amino acids. The CDR3 DNA is TGTGCCAGCAGTTTGGGACAGGGCGGGAACACTGAAGCTTTCTTT. This gives the protein CASSLGQGGNTEAFF.

This clonotype was recorded many times. The V gene is TRBV3-1, the J gene TRBJ2-1; D unclear. The ends were cut back, 4 bases at V and 9 bases at J, with 16 bases in the middle. The CDR3 has 14 residues. Germline CDR1 is LGHDT and CDR2 is YNNKEL (reference sequence). The CDR3 nucleotides read TGTGCCAGCAGCCGCTACTCCACGGGTGGTGAGCAGTTCTTC. Protein: CASSRYSTGGEQFF.

Note on this clonotype: One junction end disagrees with the germline gene, perhaps due to a read error. The rearrangement joins TRBV3-1 to TRBJ1-5, with D maybe TRBD1 (6 bases). The CDR3 sequence is 19 residues long. Germline CDR1 and CDR2: LGHDT and YNNKEL (reference sequence). Here the CDR3 DNA reads TGTGCCCGCAGTTTTCTCAGGGGTAGCAATGAACATGAGAATCAGCCCCAGCATTTT. Residues: CARSFLRGSNEHENQPQHF. The variable domain in full, with the rest retrieved from reference TRBV3-1 and TRBJ1-5, is DTAVSQTPKYLVTQMGNDKSIKCEQNLGHDTMYWYKQDSKKFLKIMFSYNNKELIINETVPNRFSPKSPDKAHLNLHINSLELGDSAVYFCARSFLRGSNEHENQPQHFGDGTRLSIL.

Many counts were recorded for this clonotype. CDR3 DNA: TGCAGTGCCATGGACCCGCGCTCCTACAATGAGCAGTTCTTC. Its translation: CSAMDPRSYNEQFF. The gene calls are TRBV20-1 and TRBJ2-1; unclear D gene. The length of the CDR3 is 14 residues. In germline, CDR1 is DFQATT, CDR2 SNEGSKA (reference sequence). Between the trimmed V and J ends, which lost 6 bases and 0 bases, there was a span of 12 bases.

This clonotype has at least ten counts. The chain recombines TRBV9 with TRBJ2-3; the match to TRBD2 covers 11 bases. The CDR3 is made up of 16 amino acids. The germline V gene has CDR1 SGDLS and CDR2 YYNGEE. Trimming cost V 3 bases and J 3 bases; bases outside gene matches: 6. The CDR3 sequence: CASSAFSGGETDTQYF. CDR3 bases: TGTGCCAGCAGCGCCTTTAGCGGGGGGGAAACAGATACGCAGTATTTT.

Many counts were recorded for this clonotype. The gene calls are TRBV10-3 and TRBJ1-2; no reliable D call. CDR1 is ENHRY and CDR2 is SYGVKD in the germline V gene. This CDR3 is built from 14 residues. V shed 0 bases and J shed 6 bases, with 11 bases lying between them. The DNA of the CDR3 is TGTGCCATCAGTGAGTCAGAGGGAGCGAATGGCTACACCTTC. Its protein product is CAISESEGANGYTF.

This clonotype was seen repeatedly, ten times or more. In nucleotides, the CDR3 is TGCAGCGTCCTGACTAGCGGGGCCCTCAATGAGCAGTTCTTC. The encoded protein is CSVLTSGALNEQFF. This rearrangement joins TRBV29-1 to TRBJ2-1; 11 bases are shared with TRBD2. The CDR3 is made up of 14 amino acids. Germline CDR1 SQVTM, CDR2 ANQGSEA. Trimming cost V 6 bases and J 6 bases; bases outside gene matches: 7.

This clonotype has at least ten counts. The genes are TRBV29-1 and TRBJ2-5; 7 nucleotides match TRBD2. Germline V gene data show CDR1 as SQVTM and CDR2 as ANQGSEA. The length of the CDR3 is 12 residues. The ends lost 6 bases at V and 5 bases at J; junction bases unmatched: 6. CDR3 amino acids: CSVREGEETQYF. The CDR3 coding sequence is TGCAGCGTGAGGGAGGGAGAGGAGACCCAGTACTTC.

There are many counts of this clonotype. This rearrangement joins TRBV29-1 to TRBJ1-1; no clear D. There are 13 residues in the CDR3. V lost 4 bases to trimming and J lost 1 base, with 10 bases between them. From germline, CDR1 is SQVTM and CDR2 ANQGSEA. This CDR3 is CSVGWGKNTEAFF. The CDR3 DNA is TGCAGCGTTGGATGGGGTAAGAACACTGAAGCTTTCTTT.

This clonotype was observed many times. V is TRBV20-1 and J is TRBJ1-5; D possibly corresponds to TRBD1 (5 bases). The germline CDR1 and CDR2 sequences are DFQATT and SNEGSKA (reference sequence). With 0 bases removed from V and 1 base from J, the gap between germline ends came to 16 bases. The CDR3 sequence is 17 residues long. For the CDR3, the DNA is TGCAGTGCTAGAGATCCTCGAAGGGACCCCAGCAATCAGCCCCAGCATTTT. Residues: CSARDPRRDPSNQPQHF.

The table lists this clonotype with many counts. The gene calls are TRBV5-1 and TRBJ2-1; either TRBD1 or TRBD2 may supply D (5 bases each). The CDR3 runs to 14 residues. Trimming removed 4 bases from V and 8 bases from J, with 16 bases in between. Germline V gene data show CDR1 as SGHRS and CDR2 as YFSETQ. CDR3 bases: TGCGCCAGCAGCCCCCTGGGACCGCGCGATGAGCAGTTCTTC. This codes for CASSPLGPRDEQFF.

This clonotype was seen more than once but under ten times. J is TRBJ2-2 and V is TRBV9; 13 bases match TRBD2. CDR3 length equals 16 residues. V trimming: 4 bases; J trimming: 6 bases; junction bases outside the gene matches: 6. Germline assignment: CDR1 SGDLS and CDR2 YYNGEE. This chain's CDR3 is CASSLPTSGGAGELFF. The CDR3 nucleotides are TGTGCCAGCAGCCTCCCCACTAGCGGGGGGGCCGGGGAGCTGTTTTTT. Filled out from reference TRBV9 and TRBJ2-2, the complete variable domain reads DSGVTQTPKHLITATGQRVTLRCSPRSGDLSVYWYQQSLDQGLQFLIQYYNGEERAKGNILERFSAQQFPDLHSELNLSSLELGDSALYFCASSLPTSGGAGELFFGEGSRLTVL.

This clonotype was found many times. The chain carries TRBV5-1 and TRBJ2-7; 10 bases align to TRBD1. CDR1 is SGHRS and CDR2 is YFSETQ in the germline V gene. The length of the CDR3 is 15 residues. Trimming at V came to 0 bases and at J to 2 bases, leaving 2 bases not matched to a gene. This CDR3 is CASSLAGQGAYEQYF. In DNA, the CDR3 is TGCGCCAGCAGCTTGGCCGGACAGGGGGCCTACGAGCAGTACTTC.

This clonotype was seen ten or more times. This rearrangement joins TRBV24-1 to TRBJ1-5; TRBD1 matches at 8 bases. The CDR3 runs to 15 residues. Looked up from germline, CDR1 is KGHDR and CDR2 is SFDVKD. The V gene end was trimmed by 10 bases and the J gene end by 2 bases; junction bases not matched to a gene: 9. The CDR3 here is CATSGTGAGNQPQHF. DNA of the CDR3: TGTGCCACTTCCGGGACAGGAGCGGGCAATCAGCCCCAGCATTTT.

In its sample, this clonotype was seen many times. The chain joins TRBV29-1 to TRBJ2-2; 13 bases map to TRBD2. With V trimmed by 3 bases and J by 5 bases, 0 bases remained unmatched. Germline V CDR1 and CDR2: SQVTM, ANQGSEA. The CDR3 runs 14 residues. CDR3 nucleotides: TGCAGCGTTGAGGGACTAGCGGGGACCGGGGAGCTGTTTTTT. Its protein product is CSVEGLAGTGELFF.

The chain is built from TRBV20-1 and TRBJ2-3; 15 bases agree with TRBD2. Per germline, CDR1 DFQATT and CDR2 SNEGSKA (reference sequence). CDR3 size: 17 residues. After removal of 2 bases from V and 6 bases from J, the junction contained 9 bases not matched to a gene. CDR3 nucleotide sequence: TGCAGTGCTAGACGGGGACTAGCGGGGGGCCCCATGGATACGCAGTATTTT. Translating it yields CSARRGLAGGPMDTQYF.

The J gene is TRBJ2-7, the V gene TRBV6-1; 10 bases are shared with TRBD1. This CDR3 comprises 15 residues. Trimming took 6 bases from V and 6 from J; bases not matched to a gene: 11. Germline V gene sequence: CDR1 MNHNS, CDR2 SASEGT. The CDR3 here is CASRTTGTGAAEQYF. For the CDR3, the DNA is TGTGCCAGCAGAACAACCGGGACAGGGGCGGCCGAGCAGTACTTC.

The V gene is TRBV6-1, the J gene TRBJ2-7, with no clear D. Germline CDR1 and CDR2: MNHNS and SASEGT. This CDR3 comprises 11 residues. V was pared by 2 bases and J by 6 bases, with 5 bases between. CDR3: CASSEISEQYF. As DNA, the CDR3 is TGTGCCAGCAGTGAAATTAGCGAGCAGTACTTC.

Remarks on this clonotype: Since a much larger clone is just one base distant, this may be a read error. In DNA, the CDR3 is TGCCCCAGCAGCCCGGACAGGGAAGGCTACGAGCAGTACTTC. Translation: CPSSPDREGYEQYF. J is TRBJ2-7 and V is TRBV5-1; TRBD1 matches at 8 bases. Germline CDR1 reads SGHRS; CDR2 reads YFSETQ. The CDR3 extends over 14 amino acids.

This clonotype was detected a few times. This chain uses TRBV27 with TRBJ2-7; 8 positions match TRBD1. Trimming at V came to 5 bases and at J to 6 bases, leaving 12 bases not matched to a gene. The CDR3 is 15 amino acids. Per the germline V gene, CDR1 is MNHEY and CDR2 is SMNVEV (reference sequence). DNA of the CDR3: TGTGCCAGCAGTCCCGCGACAGGGGTACGAGGCGAGCAGTACTTC. It specifies CASSPATGVRGEQYF.

Concerning this clonotype itself: A read error may be the cause here, since a much bigger clone is one base away. The chain is built from TRBV3-1 and TRBJ2-1; D uncertain. CDR1 and CDR2 from the germline V gene are LGHDT and YNNKEL (reference sequence). This CDR3 region has 13 residues. The CDR3 coding sequence is TGTGCCAGCACCCAAGGGTCCTACAATGAGCAGTTCTTC. Protein sequence: CASTQGSYNEQFF.

This clonotype was recorded at least ten times. The chain combines TRBV20-1 with TRBJ2-4; possibly TRBD2 for D (6 bases). The CDR3 is made up of 11 amino acids. Germline loops: CDR1 DFQATT, CDR2 SNEGSKA (reference sequence). V shed 6 bases and J shed 5 bases, with 8 bases lying between them. CDR3 bases: TGCAGTGCAGCGGGTCAAAACATTCAGTACTTC. Translation: CSAAGQNIQYF.

The chain combines TRBV28 with TRBJ2-7; D perhaps matches TRBD1 (5 bases). V lost 8 bases and J lost 2, with 13 bases in between. Germline assignment: CDR1 MDHEN and CDR2 SYDVKM. The CDR3 spans 13 residues. The CDR3: CASARDSPYEQYF. For the CDR3, the DNA is TGTGCCAGCGCCCGCGACAGCCCCTACGAGCAGTACTTC.

The chain is built from TRBV7-8 and TRBJ2-7; 14 bases match TRBD2. The germline V gene has CDR1 SGHVS and CDR2 FQNEAQ. The V and J ends lost 1 base and 4 bases, in that order; junction bases with no gene match: 6. The CDR3 is made up of 17 amino acids. CDR3 nucleotide sequence: TGTGCCAGCAGCTTAGATATGGGGACTAGCGGGGGTTACGAGCAGTACTTC. This translates into CASSLDMGTSGGYEQYF. Filled out from reference TRBV7-8 and TRBJ2-7, the complete variable domain reads GAGVSQSPRYKVAKRGQDVALRCDPISGHVSLFWYQQALGQGPEFLTYFQNEAQLDKSGLPSDRFFAERPEGSVSTLKIQRTQQEDSAVYLCASSLDMGTSGGYEQYFGPGTRLTVT.

This clonotype was observed at least ten times. This rearrangement joins TRBV7-8 to TRBJ2-1; a possible D gene is TRBD1 (6 bases). Germline CDR1 reads SGHVS; CDR2 reads FQNEAQ. The CDR3 consists of 15 residues. Trimming left V 5 bases short and J 4 bases short, with 15 bases between. CDR3 protein: CASSPGQNYYNEQFF. The CDR3 bases are TGTGCCAGCAGCCCCGGACAGAACTATTACAATGAGCAGTTCTTC.

There are many counts of this clonotype. The chain carries TRBV20-1 and TRBJ2-7; D is unclear. Germline V CDR1 and CDR2: DFQATT, SNEGSKA (reference sequence). V lost 1 base and J 5 bases, leaving 12 bases between the germline ends. This CDR3 has 13 residues. For the CDR3, the DNA is TGCAGTGCTAGAGGTAGTCTAGTCAACGAGCAGTACTTC. It is translated as CSARGSLVNEQYF.

This clonotype was picked up many times. The junction departs from the called germline gene at one end, perhaps through a read error. This chain links TRBV7-8 with TRBJ1-2; D might be TRBD1 (6 bases). The CDR3 length is 15 residues. CDR1 and CDR2 (germline): SGHVS, FQNEAQ. The CDR3 is CASSLRIGQNFGYTF. The CDR3, as DNA: TGTGCCAGCAGCTTAAGGATAGGACAGAACTTTGGCTACACCTTC.

This clonotype has at least ten counts. This rearrangement joins TRBV12-3 or TRBV12-4 to TRBJ2-6, with D perhaps matching TRBD2 (6 bases). This CDR3 region has 16 residues. The V and J ends lost 5 bases and 3 bases respectively, with 14 bases between them. CDR3 sequence (DNA): TGTGCCAGCAGTGCGGGACCGCTCGGTGGGGCCAACGTCCTGACTTTC. This gives the protein CASSAGPLGGANVLTF.

This clonotype was counted ten times or more. The rearrangement links TRBV28 to TRBJ2-3; 8 bases fit TRBD2. Germline values: CDR1 MDHEN, CDR2 SYDVKM. The CDR3 is made up of 16 amino acids. Trimming took 7 bases from V and 5 from J; bases not matched to a gene: 14. CDR3 loop: CASTGPGAGDGDTQYF. The CDR3 DNA reads as TGTGCCAGCACCGGTCCGGGAGCGGGGGACGGAGATACGCAGTATTTT.